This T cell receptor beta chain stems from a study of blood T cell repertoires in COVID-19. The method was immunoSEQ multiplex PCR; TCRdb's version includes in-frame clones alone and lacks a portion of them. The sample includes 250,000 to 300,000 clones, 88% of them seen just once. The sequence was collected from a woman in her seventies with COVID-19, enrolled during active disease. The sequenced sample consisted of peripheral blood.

The CDR3 reads CASSQVGQGDYEQYF. Here the CDR3 DNA reads TGTGCCAGCAGCCAAGTGGGACAGGGAGACTACGAGCAGTACTTC. V usage is TRBV4-2 and J usage is TRBJ2-7; TRBD1 matches 9 bases. The V gene end was trimmed by 1 base and the J gene end by 3 bases; junction bases not matched to a gene: 4. The CDR3 extends over 15 amino acids. The V gene's germline CDR1 is LGHNA and CDR2 YNFKEQ.